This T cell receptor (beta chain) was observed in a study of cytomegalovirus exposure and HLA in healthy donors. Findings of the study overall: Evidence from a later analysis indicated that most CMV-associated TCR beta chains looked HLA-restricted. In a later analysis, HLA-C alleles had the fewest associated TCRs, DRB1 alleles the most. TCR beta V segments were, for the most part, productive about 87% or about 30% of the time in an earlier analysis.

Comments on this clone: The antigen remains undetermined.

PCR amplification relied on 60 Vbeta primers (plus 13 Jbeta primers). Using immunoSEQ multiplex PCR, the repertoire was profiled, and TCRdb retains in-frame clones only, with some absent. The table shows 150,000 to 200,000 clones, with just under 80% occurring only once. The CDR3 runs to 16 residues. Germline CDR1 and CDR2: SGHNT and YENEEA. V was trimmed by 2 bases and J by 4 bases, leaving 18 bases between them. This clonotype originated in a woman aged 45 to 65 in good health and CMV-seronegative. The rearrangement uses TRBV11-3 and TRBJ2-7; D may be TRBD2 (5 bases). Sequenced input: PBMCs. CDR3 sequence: CASSLRRPERWYEQYF. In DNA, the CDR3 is TGTGCCAGCAGCTTAAGGAGGCCCGAGAGGTGGTACGAGCAGTACTTC. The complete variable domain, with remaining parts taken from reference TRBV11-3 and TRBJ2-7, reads EAGVVQSPRYKIIEKKQPVAFWCNPISGHNTLYWYLQNLGQGPELLIRYENEEAVDDSQLPKDRFSAERLKGVDSTLKIQPAELGDSAVYLCASSLRRPERWYEQYFGPGTRLTVT.